This entry is about one T cell receptor (beta chain). PCR involved 60 Vbeta and 13 Jbeta primers. Here immunoSEQ multiplex PCR was the method, and the copy in TCRdb shows in-frame clones only, minus some. This listing includes approximately 110,000 clones. V was cut by 2 bases and J by 4 bases, with 10 bases left in between. The V gene's germline CDR1 is MNHNS and CDR2 SASEGT. The CDR3 contains 14 residues. The sample belongs to a study of cytomegalovirus exposure and HLA in healthy donors. The TCR originated in a man aged 30 to 39 in good health and CMV-seronegative. V is TRBV6-1 and J is TRBJ2-3, with D uncertain. Sequences were obtained from PBMCs. As DNA, the CDR3 is TGTGCCAGCAGTGAAAGTGTCAGCGCAGATACGCAGTATTTT. Residues: CASSESVSADTQYF.